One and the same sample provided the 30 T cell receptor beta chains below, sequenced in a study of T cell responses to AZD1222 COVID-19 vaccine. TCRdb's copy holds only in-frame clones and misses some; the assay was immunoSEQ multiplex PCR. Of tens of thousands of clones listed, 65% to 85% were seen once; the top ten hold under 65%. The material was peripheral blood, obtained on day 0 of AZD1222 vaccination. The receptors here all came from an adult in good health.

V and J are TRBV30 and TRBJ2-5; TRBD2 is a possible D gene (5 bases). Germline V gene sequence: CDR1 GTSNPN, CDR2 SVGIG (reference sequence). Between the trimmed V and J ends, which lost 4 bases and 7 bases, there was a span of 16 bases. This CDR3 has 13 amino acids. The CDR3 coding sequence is TGTGCCTGGAAGGAGGTTAGCGTTGGGACCCAGTACTTC. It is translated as CAWKEVSVGTQYF.

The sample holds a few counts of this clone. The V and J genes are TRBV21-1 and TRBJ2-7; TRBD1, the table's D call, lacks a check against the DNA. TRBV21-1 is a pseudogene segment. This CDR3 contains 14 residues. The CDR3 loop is CATEGQCETYEQYF. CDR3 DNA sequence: TGTGCCACGGAGGGACAGTGCGAGACCTACGAGCAGTACTTC.

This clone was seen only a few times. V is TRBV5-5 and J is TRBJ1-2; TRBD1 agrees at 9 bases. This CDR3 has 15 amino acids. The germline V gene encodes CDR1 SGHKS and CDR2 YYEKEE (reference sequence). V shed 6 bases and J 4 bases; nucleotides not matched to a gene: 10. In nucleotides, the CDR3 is TGTGCCAGCACTCTAGGGACAGGGATCTTCTATGGCTACACCTTC. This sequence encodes CASTLGTGIFYGYTF.

The DNA of the CDR3 is TGTGCCGGACAAACTCCAGGCGGCGGGGGGACCACCGGGGAGCTGTTTTTT. This gives the protein CAGQTPGGGGTTGELFF. The chain employs TRBV28 and TRBJ2-2, with TRBD2 matching 8 bases. Germline V CDR1 and CDR2: MDHEN, SYDVKM. The CDR3 loop spans 17 amino acids. J was trimmed by 4 bases and V by 11 bases; bases with no gene match: 18.

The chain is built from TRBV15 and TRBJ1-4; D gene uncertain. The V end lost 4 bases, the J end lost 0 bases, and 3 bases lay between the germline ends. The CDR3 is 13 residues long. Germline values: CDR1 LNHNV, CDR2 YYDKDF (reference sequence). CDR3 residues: CATSKSTNEKLFF. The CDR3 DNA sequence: TGTGCCACCAGCAAGTCAACTAATGAAAAACTGTTTTTT.

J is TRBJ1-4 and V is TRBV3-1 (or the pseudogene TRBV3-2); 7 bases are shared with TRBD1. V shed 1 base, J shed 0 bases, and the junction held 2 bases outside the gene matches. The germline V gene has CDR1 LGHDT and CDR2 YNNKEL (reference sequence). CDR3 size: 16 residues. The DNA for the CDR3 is TGTGCCAGCAGCCAAGGGGGGACAGCAACTAATGAAAAACTGTTTTTT. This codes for CASSQGGTATNEKLFF.

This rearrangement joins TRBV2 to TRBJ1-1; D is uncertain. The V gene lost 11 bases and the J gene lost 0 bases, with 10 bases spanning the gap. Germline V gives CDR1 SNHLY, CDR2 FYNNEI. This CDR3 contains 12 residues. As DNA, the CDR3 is TGTGCCGGAGGTTCAGTGAACACTGAAGCTTTCTTT. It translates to CAGGSVNTEAFF.

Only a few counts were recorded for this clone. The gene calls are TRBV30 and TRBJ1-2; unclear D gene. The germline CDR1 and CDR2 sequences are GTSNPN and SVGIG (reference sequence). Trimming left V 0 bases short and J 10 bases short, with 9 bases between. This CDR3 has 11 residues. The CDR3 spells CAWSVRSSYTF. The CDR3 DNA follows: TGTGCCTGGAGTGTAAGGTCTTCCTACACCTTC. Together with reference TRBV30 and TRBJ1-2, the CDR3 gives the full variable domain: SQTIHQWPATLVQPVGSPLSLECTVEGTSNPNLYWYRQAAGRGLQLLFYSVGIGQISSEVPQNLSASRPQDRQFILSSKKLLLSDSGFYLCAWSVRSSYTFGSGTRLTVV.

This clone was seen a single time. For the CDR3, the DNA is TGTGCCAGCAGTCAGGACGCGGGGGGCCAGCCCCAGCATTTT. Amino acids: CASSQDAGGQPQHF. The rearrangement links TRBV6-2 or TRBV6-3 to TRBJ1-5; a weak D match, TRBD1 (6 bases). The ends were cut back, 5 bases at V and 7 bases at J, with 15 bases in the middle. The CDR3 is 14 amino acids. Germline-derived CDR1 and CDR2 are MNHEY and SVGEGT.

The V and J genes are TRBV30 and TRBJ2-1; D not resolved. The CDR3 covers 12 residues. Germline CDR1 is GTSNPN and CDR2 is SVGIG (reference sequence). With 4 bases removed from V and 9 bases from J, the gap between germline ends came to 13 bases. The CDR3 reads CAWNAETIEQFF. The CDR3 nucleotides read TGTGCCTGGAATGCAGAAACCATTGAGCAGTTCTTC.

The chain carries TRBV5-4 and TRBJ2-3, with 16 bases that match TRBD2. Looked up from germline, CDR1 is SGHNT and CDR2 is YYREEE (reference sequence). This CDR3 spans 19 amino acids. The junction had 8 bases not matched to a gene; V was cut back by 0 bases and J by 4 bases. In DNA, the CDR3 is TGTGCCAGCAGCTTGGCCGGGACTAGCGGGGGGGCGAGGGCAGATACGCAGTATTTT. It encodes CASSLAGTSGGARADTQYF.

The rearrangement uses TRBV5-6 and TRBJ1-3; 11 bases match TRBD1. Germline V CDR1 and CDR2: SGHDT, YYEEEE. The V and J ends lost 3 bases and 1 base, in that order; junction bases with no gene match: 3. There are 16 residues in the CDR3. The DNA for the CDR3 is TGTGCCAGCAGCTCCGGGACAGGGGGGTCTGGAAACACCATATATTTT. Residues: CASSSGTGGSGNTIYF.

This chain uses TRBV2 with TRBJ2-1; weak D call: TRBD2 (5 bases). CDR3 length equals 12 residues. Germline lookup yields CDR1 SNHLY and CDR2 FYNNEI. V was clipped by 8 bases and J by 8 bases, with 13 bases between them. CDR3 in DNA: TGTGCCAGCTCCCAGACTACCTATGAGCAGTTCTTC. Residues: CASSQTTYEQFF. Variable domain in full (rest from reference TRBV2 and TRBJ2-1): EPEVTQTPSHQVTQMGQEVILRCVPISNHLYFYWYRQILGQKVEFLVSFYNNEISEKSEIFDDQFSVERPDGSNFTLKIRSTKLEDSAMYFCASSQTTYEQFFGPGTRLTVL.

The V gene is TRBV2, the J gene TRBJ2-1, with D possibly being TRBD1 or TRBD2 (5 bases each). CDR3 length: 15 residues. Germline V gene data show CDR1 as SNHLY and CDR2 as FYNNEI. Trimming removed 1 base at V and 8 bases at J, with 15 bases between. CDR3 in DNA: TGTGCCAGCAGTGAAGGACTTCCTCGAGGGGATGAGCAGTTCTTC. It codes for CASSEGLPRGDEQFF.

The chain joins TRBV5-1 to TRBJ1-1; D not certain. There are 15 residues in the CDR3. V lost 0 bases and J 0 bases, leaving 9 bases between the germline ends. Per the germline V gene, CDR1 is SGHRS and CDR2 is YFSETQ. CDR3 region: CASSLDPYMNTEAFF. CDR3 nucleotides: TGCGCCAGCAGCTTGGACCCCTACATGAACACTGAAGCTTTCTTT.

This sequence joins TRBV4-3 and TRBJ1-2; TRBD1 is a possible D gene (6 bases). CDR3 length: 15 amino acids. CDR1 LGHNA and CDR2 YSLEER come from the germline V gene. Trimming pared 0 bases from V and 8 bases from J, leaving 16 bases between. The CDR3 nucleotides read TGCGCCAGCAGCCAAGATCCAAACGAGGGGGGAGGCTACACCTTC. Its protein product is CASSQDPNEGGGYTF.

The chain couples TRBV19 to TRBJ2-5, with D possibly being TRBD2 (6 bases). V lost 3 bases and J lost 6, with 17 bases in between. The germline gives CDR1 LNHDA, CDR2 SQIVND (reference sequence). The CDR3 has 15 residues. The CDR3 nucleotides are TGTGCCAGTAGTATCGGGACGGGGGTAGGGAAGACCCAGTACTTC. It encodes CASSIGTGVGKTQYF.

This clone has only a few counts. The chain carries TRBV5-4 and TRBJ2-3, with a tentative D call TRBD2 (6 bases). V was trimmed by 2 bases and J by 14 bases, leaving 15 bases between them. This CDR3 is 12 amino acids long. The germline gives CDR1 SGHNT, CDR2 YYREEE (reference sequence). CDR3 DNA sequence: TGTGCCAGCAGCTTCGGAGGGTCCTATACGTATTTT. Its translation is CASSFGGSYTYF.

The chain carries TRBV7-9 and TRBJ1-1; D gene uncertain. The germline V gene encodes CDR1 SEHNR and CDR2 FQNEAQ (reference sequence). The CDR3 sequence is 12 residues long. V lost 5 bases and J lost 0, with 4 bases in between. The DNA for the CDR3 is TGTGCCAGCAGCATTCTGAACACTGAAGCTTTCTTT. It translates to CASSILNTEAFF. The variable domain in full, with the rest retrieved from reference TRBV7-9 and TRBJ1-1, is DTGVSQNPRHKITKRGQNVTFRCDPISEHNRLYWYRQTLGQGPEFLTYFQNEAQLEKSRLLSDRFSAERPKGSFSTLEIQRTEQGDSAMYLCASSILNTEAFFGQGTRLTVV.

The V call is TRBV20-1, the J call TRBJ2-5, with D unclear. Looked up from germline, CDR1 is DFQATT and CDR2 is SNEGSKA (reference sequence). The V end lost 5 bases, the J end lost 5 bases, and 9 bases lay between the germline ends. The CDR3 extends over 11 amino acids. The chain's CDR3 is CSALNTETQYF. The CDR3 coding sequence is TGCAGTGCTCTTAATACGGAGACCCAGTACTTC.

The CDR3 sequence: CASSNIRRDTQYF. The CDR3 DNA is TGTGCCAGCAGCAATATCAGGAGAGATACGCAGTATTTT. V gene TRBV21-1 combines with J gene TRBJ2-3. TRBV21-1 is designated a pseudogene. The CDR3 runs to 13 residues.

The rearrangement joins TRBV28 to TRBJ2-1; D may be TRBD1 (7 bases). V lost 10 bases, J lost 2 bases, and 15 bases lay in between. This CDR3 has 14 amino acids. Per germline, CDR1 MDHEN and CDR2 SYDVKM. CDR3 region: CATLQGRTYNEQFF. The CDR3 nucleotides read TGTGCCACCCTACAGGGGAGGACCTACAATGAGCAGTTCTTC.

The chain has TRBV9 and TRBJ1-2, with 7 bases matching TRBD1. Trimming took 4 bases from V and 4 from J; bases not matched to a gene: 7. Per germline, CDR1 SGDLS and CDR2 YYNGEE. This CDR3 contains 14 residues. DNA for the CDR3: TGTGCCAGCAGCACAGGGGAGGGCCGCTATGGCTACACCTTC. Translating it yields CASSTGEGRYGYTF.

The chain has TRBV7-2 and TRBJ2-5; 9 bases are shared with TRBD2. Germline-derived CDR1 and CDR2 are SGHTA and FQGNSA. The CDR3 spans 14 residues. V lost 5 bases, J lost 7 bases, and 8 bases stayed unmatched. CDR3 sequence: CASSQSAGGRTQYF. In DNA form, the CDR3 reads TGTGCCAGCAGCCAATCCGCGGGGGGGCGGACCCAGTACTTC.

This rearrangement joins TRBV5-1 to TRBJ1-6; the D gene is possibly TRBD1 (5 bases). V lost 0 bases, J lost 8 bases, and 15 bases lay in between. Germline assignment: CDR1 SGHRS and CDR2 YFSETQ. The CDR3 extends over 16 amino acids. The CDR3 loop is CASSLASGNRYSPLHF. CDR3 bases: TGCGCCAGCAGCTTGGCCTCGGGCAACAGGTATTCACCCCTCCACTTT. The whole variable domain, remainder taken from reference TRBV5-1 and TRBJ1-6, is KAGVTQTPRYLIKTRGQQVTLSCSPISGHRSVSWYQQTPGQGLQFLFEYFSETQRNKGNFPGRFSGRQFSNSRSEMNVSTLELGDSALYLCASSLASGNRYSPLHFGNGTRLTVT.

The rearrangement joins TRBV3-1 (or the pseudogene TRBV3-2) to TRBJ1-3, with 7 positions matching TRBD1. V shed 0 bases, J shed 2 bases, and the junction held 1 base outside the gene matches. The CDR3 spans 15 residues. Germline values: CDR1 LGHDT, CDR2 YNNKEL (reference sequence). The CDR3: CASSQETGTGNTIYF. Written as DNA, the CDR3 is TGTGCCAGCAGCCAAGAGACAGGGACTGGAAACACCATATATTTT.

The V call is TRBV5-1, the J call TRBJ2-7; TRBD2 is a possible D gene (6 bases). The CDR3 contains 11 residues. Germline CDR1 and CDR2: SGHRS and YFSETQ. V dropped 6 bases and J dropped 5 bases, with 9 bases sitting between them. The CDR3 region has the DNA TGCGCCAGCAATGGGGGGAACGAGCAGTACTTC. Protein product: CASNGGNEQYF.

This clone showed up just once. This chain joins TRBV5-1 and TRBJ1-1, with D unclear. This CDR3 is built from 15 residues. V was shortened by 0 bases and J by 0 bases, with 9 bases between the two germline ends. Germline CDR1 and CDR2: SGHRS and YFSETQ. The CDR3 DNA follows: TGCGCCAGCAGCTTGGAAGGACGTTTGAACACTGAAGCTTTCTTT. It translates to CASSLEGRLNTEAFF.

The CDR3 sequence: CASSLDTGGYGYTF. The CDR3 DNA reads as TGCGCCAGCAGCTTGGATACAGGGGGCTATGGCTACACCTTC. J is TRBJ1-2 and V is TRBV5-1; 8 nucleotides line up with TRBD1. The germline gives CDR1 SGHRS, CDR2 YFSETQ. The length of the CDR3 is 14 residues. J was trimmed by 4 bases and V by 0 bases; bases with no gene match: 2.

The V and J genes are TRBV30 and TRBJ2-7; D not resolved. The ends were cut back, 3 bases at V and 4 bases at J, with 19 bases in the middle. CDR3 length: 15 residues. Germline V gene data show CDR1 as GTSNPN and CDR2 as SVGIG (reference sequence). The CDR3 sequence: CAWSETGLRPYEQYF. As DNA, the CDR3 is TGTGCCTGGAGCGAAACCGGGCTTCGACCTTACGAGCAGTACTTC.